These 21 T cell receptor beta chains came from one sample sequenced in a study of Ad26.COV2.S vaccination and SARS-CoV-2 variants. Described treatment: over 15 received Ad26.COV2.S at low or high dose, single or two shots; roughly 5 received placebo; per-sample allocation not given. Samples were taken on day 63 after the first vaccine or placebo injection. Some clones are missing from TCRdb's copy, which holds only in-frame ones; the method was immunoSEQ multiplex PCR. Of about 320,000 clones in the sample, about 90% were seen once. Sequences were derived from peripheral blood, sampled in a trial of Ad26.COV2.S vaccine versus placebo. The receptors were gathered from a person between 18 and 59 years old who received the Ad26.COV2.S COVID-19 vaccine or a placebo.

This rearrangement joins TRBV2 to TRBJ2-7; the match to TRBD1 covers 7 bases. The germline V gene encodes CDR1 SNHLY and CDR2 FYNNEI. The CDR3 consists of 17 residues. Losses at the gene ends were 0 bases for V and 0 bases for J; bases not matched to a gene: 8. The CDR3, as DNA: TGTGCCAGCAGTGAAGCGGGAAGGGACAGTCCCTCCTACGAGCAGTACTTC. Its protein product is CASSEAGRDSPSYEQYF.

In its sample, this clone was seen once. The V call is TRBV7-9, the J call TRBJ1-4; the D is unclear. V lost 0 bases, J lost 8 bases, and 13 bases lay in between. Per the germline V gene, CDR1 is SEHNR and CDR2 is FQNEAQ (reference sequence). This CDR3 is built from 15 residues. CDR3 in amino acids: CASSLAEYVGEKLFF. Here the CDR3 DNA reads TGTGCCAGCAGCTTAGCGGAATACGTCGGCGAAAAACTGTTTTTT. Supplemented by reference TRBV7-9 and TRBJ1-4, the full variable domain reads DTGVSQNPRHKITKRGQNVTFRCDPISEHNRLYWYRQTLGQGPEFLTYFQNEAQLEKSRLLSDRFSAERPKGSFSTLEIQRTEQGDSAMYLCASSLAEYVGEKLFFGSGTQLSVL.

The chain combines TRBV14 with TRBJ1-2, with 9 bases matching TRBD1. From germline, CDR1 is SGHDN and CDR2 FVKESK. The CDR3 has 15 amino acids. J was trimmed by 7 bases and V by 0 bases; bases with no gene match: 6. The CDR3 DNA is TGTGCCAGCAGCCAAGAGGGACAGGGTGGTGGTGGCTACACCTTC. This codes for CASSQEGQGGGGYTF.

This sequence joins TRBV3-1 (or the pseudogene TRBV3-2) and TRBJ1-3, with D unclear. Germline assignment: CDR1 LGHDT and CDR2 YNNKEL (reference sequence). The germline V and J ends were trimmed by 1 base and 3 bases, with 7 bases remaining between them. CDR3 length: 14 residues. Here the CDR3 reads CASSQVGFGNTIYF. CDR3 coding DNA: TGTGCCAGCAGCCAAGTAGGGTTTGGAAACACCATATATTTT.

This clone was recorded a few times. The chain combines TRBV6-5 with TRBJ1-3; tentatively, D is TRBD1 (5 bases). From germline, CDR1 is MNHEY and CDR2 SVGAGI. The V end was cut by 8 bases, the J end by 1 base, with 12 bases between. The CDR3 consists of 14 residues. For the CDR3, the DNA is TGTGCCAGCGCTATACAGGCGTCTGGAAACACCATATATTTT. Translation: CASAIQASGNTIYF.

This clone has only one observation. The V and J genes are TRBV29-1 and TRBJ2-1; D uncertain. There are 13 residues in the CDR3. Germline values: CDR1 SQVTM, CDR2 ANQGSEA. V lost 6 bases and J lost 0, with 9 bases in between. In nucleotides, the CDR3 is TGCAGCGTCAAGGAAAGCTCCTACAATGAGCAGTTCTTC. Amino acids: CSVKESSYNEQFF.

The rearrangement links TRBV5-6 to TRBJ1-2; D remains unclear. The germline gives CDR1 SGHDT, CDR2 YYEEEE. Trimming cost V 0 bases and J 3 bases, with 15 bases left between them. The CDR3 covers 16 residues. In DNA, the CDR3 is TGTGCCAGCAGCTTGGAAGCAGTACGGGCGGACTATGGCTACACCTTC. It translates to CASSLEAVRADYGYTF.

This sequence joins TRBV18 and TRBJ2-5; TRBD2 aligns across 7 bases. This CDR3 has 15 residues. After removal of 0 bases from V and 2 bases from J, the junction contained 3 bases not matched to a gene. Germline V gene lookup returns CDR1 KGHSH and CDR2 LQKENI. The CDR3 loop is CASSPPAGLQETQYF. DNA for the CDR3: TGTGCCAGCTCACCACCAGCGGGGCTACAAGAGACCCAGTACTTC.

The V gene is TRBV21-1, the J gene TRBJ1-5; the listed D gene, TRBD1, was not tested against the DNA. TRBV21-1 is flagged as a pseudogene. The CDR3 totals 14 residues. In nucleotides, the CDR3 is TGTGCCAGCAGCACAAGACAGGGCCCCTCGCCCCAGCATTTT. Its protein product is CASSTRQGPSPQHF.

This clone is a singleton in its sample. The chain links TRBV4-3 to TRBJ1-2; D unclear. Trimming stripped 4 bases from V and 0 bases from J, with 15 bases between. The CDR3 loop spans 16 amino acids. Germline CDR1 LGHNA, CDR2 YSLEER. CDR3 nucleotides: TGCGCCAGCAGCCCCTTGTCTGGCCAATCTAACTATGGCTACACCTTC. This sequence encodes CASSPLSGQSNYGYTF.

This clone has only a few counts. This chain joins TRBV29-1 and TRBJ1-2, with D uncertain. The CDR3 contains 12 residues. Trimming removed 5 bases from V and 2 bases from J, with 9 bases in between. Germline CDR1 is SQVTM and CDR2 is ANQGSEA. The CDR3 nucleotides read TGCAGCGTTCTTCCGTACAACTATGGCTACACCTTC. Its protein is CSVLPYNYGYTF.

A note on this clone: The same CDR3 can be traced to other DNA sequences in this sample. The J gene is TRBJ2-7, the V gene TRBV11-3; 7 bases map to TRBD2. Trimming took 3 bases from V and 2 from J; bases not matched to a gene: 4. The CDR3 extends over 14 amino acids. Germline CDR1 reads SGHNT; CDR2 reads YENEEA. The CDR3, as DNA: TGTGCCAGCAGCTTGGGAGGGTCCACCTACGAGCAGTACGTC. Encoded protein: CASSLGGSTYEQYV.

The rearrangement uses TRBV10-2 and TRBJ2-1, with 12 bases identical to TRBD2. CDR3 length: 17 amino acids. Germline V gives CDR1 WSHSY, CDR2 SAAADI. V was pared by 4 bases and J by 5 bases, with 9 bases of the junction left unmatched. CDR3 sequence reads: CASSGISLAGGDNEQFF. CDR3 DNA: TGCGCCAGCAGTGGGATATCGCTAGCGGGAGGGGACAATGAGCAGTTCTTC.

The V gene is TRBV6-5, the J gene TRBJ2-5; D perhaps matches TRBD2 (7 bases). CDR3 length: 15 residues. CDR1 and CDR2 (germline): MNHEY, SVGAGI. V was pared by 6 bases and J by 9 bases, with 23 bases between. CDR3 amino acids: CASSPAAGAGVAQYF. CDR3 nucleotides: TGTGCCAGCAGCCCCGCCGCGGGGGCCGGGGTGGCCCAGTACTTC.

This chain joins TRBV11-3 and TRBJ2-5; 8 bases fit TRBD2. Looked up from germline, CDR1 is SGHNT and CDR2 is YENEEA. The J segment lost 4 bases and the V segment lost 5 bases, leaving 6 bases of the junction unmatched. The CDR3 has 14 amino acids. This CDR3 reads CASSPSGSGETQYF. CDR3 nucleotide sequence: TGTGCCAGCAGCCCCAGCGGGAGTGGAGAGACCCAGTACTTC.

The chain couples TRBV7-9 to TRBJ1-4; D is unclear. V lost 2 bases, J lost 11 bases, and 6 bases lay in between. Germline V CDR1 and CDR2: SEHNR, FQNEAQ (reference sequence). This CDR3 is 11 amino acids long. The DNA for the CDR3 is TGTGCCAGCAGCTTAAGGGAGAAACTGTTTTTT. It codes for CASSLREKLFF.

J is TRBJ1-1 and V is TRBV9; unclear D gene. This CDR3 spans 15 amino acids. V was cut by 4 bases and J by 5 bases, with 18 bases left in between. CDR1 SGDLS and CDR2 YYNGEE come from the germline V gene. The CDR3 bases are TGTGCCAGCAGCCATACCCAGACGGGCGGGACTGAAGCTTTCTTT. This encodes CASSHTQTGGTEAFF.

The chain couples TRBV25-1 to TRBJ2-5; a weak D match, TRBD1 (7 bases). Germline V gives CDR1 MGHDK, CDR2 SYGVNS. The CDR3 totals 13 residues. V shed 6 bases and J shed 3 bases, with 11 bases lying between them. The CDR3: CASSRGTEETQYF. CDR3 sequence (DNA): TGTGCCAGCAGCAGGGGGACTGAAGAGACCCAGTACTTC.

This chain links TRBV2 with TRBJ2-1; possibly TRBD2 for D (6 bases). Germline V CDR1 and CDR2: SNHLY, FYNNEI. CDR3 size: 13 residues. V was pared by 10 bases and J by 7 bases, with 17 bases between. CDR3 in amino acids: CATMFREANEQFF. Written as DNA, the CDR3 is TGTGCCACCATGTTCAGGGAGGCGAATGAGCAGTTCTTC. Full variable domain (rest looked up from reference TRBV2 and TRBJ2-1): EPEVTQTPSHQVTQMGQEVILRCVPISNHLYFYWYRQILGQKVEFLVSFYNNEISEKSEIFDDQFSVERPDGSNFTLKIRSTKLEDSAMYFCATMFREANEQFFGPGTRLTVL.

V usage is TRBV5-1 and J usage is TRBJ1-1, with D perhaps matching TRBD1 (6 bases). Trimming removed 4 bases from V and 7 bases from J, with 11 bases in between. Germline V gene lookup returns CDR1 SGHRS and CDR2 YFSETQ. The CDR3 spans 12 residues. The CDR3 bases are TGCGCCAGCAGCCGGACAGATTTTGAAGCTTTCTTT. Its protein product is CASSRTDFEAFF.

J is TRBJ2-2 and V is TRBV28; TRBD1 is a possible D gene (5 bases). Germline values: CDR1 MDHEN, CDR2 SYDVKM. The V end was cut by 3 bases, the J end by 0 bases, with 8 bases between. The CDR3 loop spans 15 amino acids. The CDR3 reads CASSLAQANTGELFF. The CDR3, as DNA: TGTGCCAGCAGTTTGGCACAGGCGAACACCGGGGAGCTGTTTTTT.